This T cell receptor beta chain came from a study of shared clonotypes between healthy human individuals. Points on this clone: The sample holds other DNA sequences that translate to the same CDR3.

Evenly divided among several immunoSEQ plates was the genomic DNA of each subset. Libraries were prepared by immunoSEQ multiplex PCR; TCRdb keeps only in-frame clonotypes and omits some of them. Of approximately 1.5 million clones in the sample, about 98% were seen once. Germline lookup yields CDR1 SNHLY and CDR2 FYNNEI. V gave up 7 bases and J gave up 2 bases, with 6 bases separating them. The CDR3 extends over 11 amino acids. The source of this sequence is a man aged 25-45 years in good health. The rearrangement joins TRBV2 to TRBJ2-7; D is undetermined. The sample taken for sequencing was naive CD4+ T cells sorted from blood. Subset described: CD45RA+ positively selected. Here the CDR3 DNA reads TGTGCCAGCACGGTGGCCTACGAGCAGTACTTC. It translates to CASTVAYEQYF. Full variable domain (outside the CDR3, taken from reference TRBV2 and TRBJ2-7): EPEVTQTPSHQVTQMGQEVILRCVPISNHLYFYWYRQILGQKVEFLVSFYNNEISEKSEIFDDQFSVERPDGSNFTLKIRSTKLEDSAMYFCASTVAYEQYFGPGTRLTVT.